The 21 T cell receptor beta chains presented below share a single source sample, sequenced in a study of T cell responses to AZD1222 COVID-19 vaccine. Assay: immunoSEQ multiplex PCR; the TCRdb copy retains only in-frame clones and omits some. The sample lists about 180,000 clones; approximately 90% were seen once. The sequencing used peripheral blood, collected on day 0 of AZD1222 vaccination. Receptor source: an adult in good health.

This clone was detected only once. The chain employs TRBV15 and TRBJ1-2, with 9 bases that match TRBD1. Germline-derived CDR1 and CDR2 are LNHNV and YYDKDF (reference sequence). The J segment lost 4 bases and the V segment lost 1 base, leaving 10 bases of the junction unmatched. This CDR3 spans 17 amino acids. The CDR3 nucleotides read TGTGCCACCAGCAGAGGCGGGGGAGACAGGGGGAGCTATGGCTACACCTTC. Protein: CATSRGGGDRGSYGYTF.

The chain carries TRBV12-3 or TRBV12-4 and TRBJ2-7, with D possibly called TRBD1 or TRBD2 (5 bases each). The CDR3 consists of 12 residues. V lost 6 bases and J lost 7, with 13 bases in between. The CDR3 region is CASRRPGAEQYF. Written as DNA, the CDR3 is TGTGCCAGCAGACGTCCCGGGGCGGAGCAGTACTTC.

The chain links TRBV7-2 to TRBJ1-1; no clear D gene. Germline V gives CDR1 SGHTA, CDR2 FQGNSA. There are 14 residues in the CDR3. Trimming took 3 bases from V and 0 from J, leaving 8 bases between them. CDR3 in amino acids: CASSFSGVNTEAFF. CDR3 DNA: TGTGCCAGCAGCTTCTCTGGAGTGAACACTGAAGCTTTCTTT. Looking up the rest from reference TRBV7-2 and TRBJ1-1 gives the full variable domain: GAGVSQSPSNKVTEKGKDVELRCDPISGHTALYWYRQSLGQGLEFLIYFQGNSAPDKSGLPSDRFSAERTGGSVSTLTIQRTQQEDSAVYLCASSFSGVNTEAFFGQGTRLTVV.

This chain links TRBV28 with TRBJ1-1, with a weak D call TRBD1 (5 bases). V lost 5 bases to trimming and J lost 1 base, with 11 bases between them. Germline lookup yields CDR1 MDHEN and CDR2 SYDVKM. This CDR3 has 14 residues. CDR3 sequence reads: CASSPGRENTEAFF. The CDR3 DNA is TGTGCCAGCAGTCCGGGACGGGAGAACACTGAAGCTTTCTTT.

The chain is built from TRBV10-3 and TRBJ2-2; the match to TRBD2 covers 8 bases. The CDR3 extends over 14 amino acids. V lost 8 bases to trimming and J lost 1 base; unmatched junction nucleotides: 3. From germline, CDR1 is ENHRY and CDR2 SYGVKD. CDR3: CAIAGGRNTGELFF. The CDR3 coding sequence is TGTGCCATCGCGGGGGGAAGGAACACCGGGGAGCTGTTTTTT.

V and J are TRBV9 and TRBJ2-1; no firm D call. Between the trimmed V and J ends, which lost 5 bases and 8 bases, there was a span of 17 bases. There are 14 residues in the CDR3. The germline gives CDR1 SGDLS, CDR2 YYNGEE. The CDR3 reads CASSPGPPGDEQFF. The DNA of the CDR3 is TGTGCCAGCAGTCCCGGGCCTCCGGGCGATGAGCAGTTCTTC.

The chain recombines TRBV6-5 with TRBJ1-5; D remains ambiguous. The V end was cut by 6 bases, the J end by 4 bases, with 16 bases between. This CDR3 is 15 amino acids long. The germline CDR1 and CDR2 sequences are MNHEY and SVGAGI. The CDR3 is CASRPRAGGNQPQHF. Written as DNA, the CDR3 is TGTGCCAGCAGACCCAGAGCGGGCGGTAATCAGCCCCAGCATTTT.

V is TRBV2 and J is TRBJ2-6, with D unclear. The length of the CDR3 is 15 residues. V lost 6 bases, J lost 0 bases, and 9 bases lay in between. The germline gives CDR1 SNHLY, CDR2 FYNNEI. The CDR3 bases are TGTGCCAGCAGGGTCCCCGGCTCTGGGGCCAACGTCCTGACTTTC. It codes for CASRVPGSGANVLTF. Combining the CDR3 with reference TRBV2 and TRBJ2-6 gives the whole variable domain EPEVTQTPSHQVTQMGQEVILRCVPISNHLYFYWYRQILGQKVEFLVSFYNNEISEKSEIFDDQFSVERPDGSNFTLKIRSTKLEDSAMYFCASRVPGSGANVLTFGAGSRLTVL.

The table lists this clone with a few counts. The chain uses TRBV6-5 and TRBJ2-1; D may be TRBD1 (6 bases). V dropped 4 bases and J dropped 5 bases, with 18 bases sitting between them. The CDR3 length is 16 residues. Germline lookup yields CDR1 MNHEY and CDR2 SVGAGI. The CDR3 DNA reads TGTGCCAGCAGTTGGGGGCGGACCGGAAAAAACAATGAGCAGTTCTTC. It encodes CASSWGRTGKNNEQFF.

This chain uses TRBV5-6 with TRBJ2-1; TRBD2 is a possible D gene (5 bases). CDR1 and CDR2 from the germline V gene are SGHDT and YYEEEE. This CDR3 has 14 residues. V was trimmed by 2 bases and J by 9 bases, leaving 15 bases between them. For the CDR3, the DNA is TGTGCCAGCAGCTTACCGCTAGCCTTAGGTGAGCAGTTCTTC. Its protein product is CASSLPLALGEQFF.

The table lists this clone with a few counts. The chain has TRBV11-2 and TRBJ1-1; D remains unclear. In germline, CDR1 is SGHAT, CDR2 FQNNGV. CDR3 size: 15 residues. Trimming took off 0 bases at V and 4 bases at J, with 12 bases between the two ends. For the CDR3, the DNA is TGTGCCAGCAGCTTAGATCCCGCCACGAGCACTGAAGCTTTCTTT. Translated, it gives CASSLDPATSTEAFF.

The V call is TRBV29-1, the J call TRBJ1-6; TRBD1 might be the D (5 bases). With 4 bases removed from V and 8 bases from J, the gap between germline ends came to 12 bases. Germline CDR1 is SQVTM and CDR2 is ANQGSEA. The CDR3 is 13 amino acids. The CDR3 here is CSVAGGNDSPLHF. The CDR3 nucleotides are TGCAGCGTTGCCGGGGGAAACGATTCACCCCTCCACTTT.

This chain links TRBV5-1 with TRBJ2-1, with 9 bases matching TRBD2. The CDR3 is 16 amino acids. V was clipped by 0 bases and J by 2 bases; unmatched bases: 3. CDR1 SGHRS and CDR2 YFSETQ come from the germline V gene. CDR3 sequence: CASSLAPSGAYNEQFF. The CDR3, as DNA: TGCGCCAGCAGCTTGGCCCCTAGCGGGGCCTACAATGAGCAGTTCTTC. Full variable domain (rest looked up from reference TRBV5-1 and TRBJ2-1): KAGVTQTPRYLIKTRGQQVTLSCSPISGHRSVSWYQQTPGQGLQFLFEYFSETQRNKGNFPGRFSGRQFSNSRSEMNVSTLELGDSALYLCASSLAPSGAYNEQFFGPGTRLTVL.

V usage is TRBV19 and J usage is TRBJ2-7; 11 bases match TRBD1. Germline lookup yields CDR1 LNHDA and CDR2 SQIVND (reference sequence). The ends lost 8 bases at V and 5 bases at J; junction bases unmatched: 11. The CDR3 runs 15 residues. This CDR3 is CASSLGTGGPNEQYF. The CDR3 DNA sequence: TGTGCCAGTTCCTTAGGGACAGGGGGTCCCAACGAGCAGTACTTC. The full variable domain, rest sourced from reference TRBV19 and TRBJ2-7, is DGGITQSPKYLFRKEGQNVTLSCEQNLNHDAMYWYRQDPGQGLRLIYYSQIVNDFQKGDIAEGYSVSREKKESFPLTVTSAQKNPTAFYLCASSLGTGGPNEQYFGPGTRLTVT.

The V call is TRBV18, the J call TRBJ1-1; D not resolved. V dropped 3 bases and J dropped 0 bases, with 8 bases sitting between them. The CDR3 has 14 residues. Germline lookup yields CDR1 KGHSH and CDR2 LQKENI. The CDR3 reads CASSPYSLNTEAFF. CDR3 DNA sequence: TGTGCCAGCTCACCCTATAGCTTGAACACTGAAGCTTTCTTT.

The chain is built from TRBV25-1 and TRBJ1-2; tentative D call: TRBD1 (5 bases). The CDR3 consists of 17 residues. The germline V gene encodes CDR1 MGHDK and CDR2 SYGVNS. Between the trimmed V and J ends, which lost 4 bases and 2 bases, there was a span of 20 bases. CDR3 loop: CASSGGITPEGNYGYTF. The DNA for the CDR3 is TGTGCCAGCAGTGGGGGCATTACCCCGGAGGGCAACTATGGCTACACCTTC.

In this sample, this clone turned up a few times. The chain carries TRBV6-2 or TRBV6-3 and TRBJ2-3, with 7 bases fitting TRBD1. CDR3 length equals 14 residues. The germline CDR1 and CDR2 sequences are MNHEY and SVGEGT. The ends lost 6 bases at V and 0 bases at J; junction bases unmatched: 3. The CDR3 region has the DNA TGTGCCAGCAGCAAGGGGGCGAGCACAGATACGCAGTATTTT. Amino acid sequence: CASSKGASTDTQYF.

The CDR3: CASSRGRERAVAFF. The CDR3 DNA reads TGCGCCAGCAGTCGAGGCAGGGAGAGGGCGGTGGCTTTCTTT. The chain combines TRBV23-1 with TRBJ1-1, with a weak D call TRBD1 (5 bases). TRBV23-1 has ORF status, its function being uncertain. CDR3 length equals 14 residues. Trimming shortened V by 4 bases and J by 11 bases, and 20 bases separated the two germline ends.

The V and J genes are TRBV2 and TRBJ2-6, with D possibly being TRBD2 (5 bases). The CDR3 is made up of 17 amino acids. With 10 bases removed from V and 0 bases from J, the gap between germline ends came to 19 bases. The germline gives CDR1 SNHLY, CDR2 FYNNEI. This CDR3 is CAISRQGSPSGANVLTF. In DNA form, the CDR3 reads TGTGCCATCTCCCGCCAAGGGAGCCCCTCTGGGGCCAACGTCCTGACTTTC. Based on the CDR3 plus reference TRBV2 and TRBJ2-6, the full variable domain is EPEVTQTPSHQVTQMGQEVILRCVPISNHLYFYWYRQILGQKVEFLVSFYNNEISEKSEIFDDQFSVERPDGSNFTLKIRSTKLEDSAMYFCAISRQGSPSGANVLTFGAGSRLTVL.

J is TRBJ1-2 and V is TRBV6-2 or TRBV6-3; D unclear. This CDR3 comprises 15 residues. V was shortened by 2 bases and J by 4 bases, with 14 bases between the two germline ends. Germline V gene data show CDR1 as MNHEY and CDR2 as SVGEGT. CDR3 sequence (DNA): TGTGCCAGCAGTTACAGGAACCGGGCCCTCTATGGCTACACCTTC. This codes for CASSYRNRALYGYTF.

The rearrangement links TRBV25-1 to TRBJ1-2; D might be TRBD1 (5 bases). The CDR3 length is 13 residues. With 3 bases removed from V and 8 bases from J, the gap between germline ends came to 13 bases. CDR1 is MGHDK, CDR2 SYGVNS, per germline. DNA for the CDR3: TGTGCCAGCAGTGATTTTCCAGGGAAAGGCTACACCTTC. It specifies CASSDFPGKGYTF.